The 15 T cell receptor beta chains listed next were all sequenced from one sample in a study of blood T cell repertoires in COVID-19 (dated by TCRdb to 2019 to 2021). The library was prepared using the immunoSEQ multiplex PCR assay. The table comes from immuneACCESS by way of TCRdb, which keeps in-frame sequences with V and J called. Part of the clones is missing from these tables; in studies checked, under half for an unresolved V gene and the rest for unknown reasons. The sample table lists 50,000 to 85,000 clones, roughly 82% of them with a count of one. Of the sample, about 7% is held by the ten largest clones. Sequencing was done on a sample of peripheral blood. The receptors here all came from a man in his fifties or sixties with acute or convalescent COVID-19.

This rearrangement joins TRBV5-8 to TRBJ2-1; D possibly corresponds to TRBD1 (6 bases). Trimming took off 0 bases at V and 4 bases at J, with 20 bases between the two ends. The CDR3 extends over 18 amino acids. Per germline, CDR1 SGHTS and CDR2 YDEGEE. CDR3 sequence reads: CASSLGAGVHLRYNEQFF. CDR3 bases: TGTGCCAGCAGCTTGGGGGCAGGGGTCCATCTAAGGTACAATGAGCAGTTCTTC.

V gene TRBV6-1 combines with J gene TRBJ1-2, with D unclear. V dropped 1 base and J dropped 8 bases, with 11 bases sitting between them. CDR3 length equals 13 residues. Germline V lookup: CDR1 MNHNS, CDR2 SASEGT. CDR3 region: CASSEDWRSGYTF. DNA of the CDR3: TGTGCCAGCAGTGAAGATTGGAGAAGCGGCTACACCTTC.

J is TRBJ1-1 and V is TRBV7-2; D is unresolved. Between the trimmed V and J ends, which lost 3 bases and 1 base, there was a span of 9 bases. Per the germline V gene, CDR1 is SGHTA and CDR2 is FQGNSA. This CDR3 spans 14 amino acids. CDR3 nucleotides: TGTGCCAGCAGCTTTATGTCACAGAACACTGAAGCTTTCTTT. This translates into CASSFMSQNTEAFF.

This chain joins TRBV10-3 and TRBJ1-2; no reliable D call. Germline values: CDR1 ENHRY, CDR2 SYGVKD. Deletions cut 1 base from V and 6 bases from J, with 15 bases between. The CDR3 has 15 residues. The CDR3 DNA is TGTGCCATCAGTGAGTTACCGGGAGACGGACATGGCTACACCTTC. Its translation is CAISELPGDGHGYTF.

In DNA form, the CDR3 reads TGTGCCAGCAGCTTAAACGCCAAGGTGGGCGCTGAAGCTTTCTTT. Translating it yields CASSLNAKVGAEAFF. The rearrangement uses TRBV7-2 and TRBJ1-1; no firm D call. V dropped 2 bases and J dropped 6 bases, with 16 bases sitting between them. CDR3 length: 15 amino acids. Germline CDR1 and CDR2: SGHTA and FQGNSA.

The V call is TRBV4-3, the J call TRBJ2-5; TRBD2 matches at 10 bases. The germline CDR1 and CDR2 sequences are LGHNA and YSLEER. Trimming removed 1 base from V and 4 bases from J; junction bases left unmatched: 15. CDR3 length: 19 amino acids. Here the CDR3 reads CASSQAFGRIAGGPETQYF. The CDR3 bases are TGCGCCAGCAGCCAAGCTTTCGGTCGTATAGCGGGGGGCCCAGAGACCCAGTACTTC.

The genes are TRBV6-1 and TRBJ2-3, with D tentatively TRBD2 (5 bases). CDR3 size: 15 residues. V was shortened by 4 bases and J by 5 bases, with 16 bases between the two germline ends. Germline V gene sequence: CDR1 MNHNS, CDR2 SASEGT. For the CDR3, the DNA is TGTGCCAGCAGTGGAGGGATGGGCGGGCGAGATACGCAGTATTTT. Protein sequence: CASSGGMGGRDTQYF.

This chain joins TRBV4-3 and TRBJ1-1; the match to TRBD1 covers 8 bases. This CDR3 is 14 amino acids long. Trimming removed 5 bases from V and 1 base from J; junction bases left unmatched: 3. Per the germline V gene, CDR1 is LGHNA and CDR2 is YSLEER. The CDR3 region is CASSATGGNTEAFF. The CDR3 DNA reads as TGCGCCAGCAGCGCAACAGGGGGGAACACTGAAGCTTTCTTT.

As DNA, the CDR3 is TGTGCCAGCAGCGTTTCCGGGACAGGGGCCACTGAAGCTTTCTTT. The encoded protein is CASSVSGTGATEAFF. The gene calls are TRBV5-4 and TRBJ1-1; 10 nucleotides agree with TRBD1. Germline CDR1 and CDR2: SGHNT and YYREEE (reference sequence). V was pared by 4 bases and J by 4 bases, with 7 bases of the junction left unmatched. The CDR3 is 15 residues long.

In this sample, this clone turned up once. V gene TRBV5-4 combines with J gene TRBJ2-2, with D tentatively TRBD2 (5 bases). This CDR3 region has 17 residues. CDR1 is SGHNT and CDR2 is YYREEE in the germline V gene (reference sequence). V was trimmed by 4 bases and J by 0 bases, leaving 16 bases between them. This chain's CDR3 is CASSGGRRNANTGELFF. CDR3 nucleotides: TGTGCCAGCAGCGGAGGACGGAGGAACGCGAACACCGGGGAGCTGTTTTTT.

The gene calls are TRBV5-1 and TRBJ1-5; 7 nucleotides agree with TRBD1. CDR1 is SGHRS and CDR2 is YFSETQ in the germline V gene. With V trimmed by 3 bases and J by 3 bases, 12 bases remained unmatched. This CDR3 region has 17 residues. DNA of the CDR3: TGCGCCAGCAGCTCACGCGACAGGGACGGGTACAATCAGCCCCAGCATTTT. This translates into CASSSRDRDGYNQPQHF.

The rearrangement uses TRBV19 and TRBJ2-1, with D maybe TRBD1 (5 bases). There are 15 residues in the CDR3. The V and J ends lost 5 bases and 3 bases respectively, with 14 bases between them. Germline loops: CDR1 LNHDA, CDR2 SQIVND (reference sequence). Here the CDR3 reads CASSRRTQNYNEQFF. CDR3 coding DNA: TGTGCCAGTAGTCGACGGACACAGAACTACAATGAGCAGTTCTTC.

The chain has TRBV7-6 and TRBJ1-5, with TRBD1 identical over 9 bases. The V segment lost 5 bases and the J segment 6 bases; nucleotides outside the gene matches: 8. Germline V CDR1 and CDR2: SGHVS, FNYEAQ. The CDR3 length is 15 residues. The DNA of the CDR3 is TGTGCCAGCAGCCCGACCGGGACAGGGCTTCAGCCCCAGCATTTT. Its protein is CASSPTGTGLQPQHF.

The chain couples TRBV30 to TRBJ2-3; the match to TRBD1 covers 10 bases. V was pared by 2 bases and J by 4 bases, with 3 bases of the junction left unmatched. Germline CDR1 GTSNPN, CDR2 SVGIG (reference sequence). The CDR3 is 14 amino acids. The CDR3, as DNA: TGTGCCTGGAGTAGGGGACAGGGGTCAGATACGCAGTATTTT. Translation: CAWSRGQGSDTQYF.

This clone has just a few counts. This chain joins TRBV2 and TRBJ1-6; perhaps TRBD1 as D (6 bases). CDR1 is SNHLY and CDR2 is FYNNEI in the germline V gene. The CDR3 sequence is 14 residues long. V was trimmed by 6 bases and J by 7 bases, leaving 13 bases between them. Written as DNA, the CDR3 is TGTGCCAGCAGAGCAGACAGGAACAATTCACCCCTCCACTTT. As protein: CASRADRNNSPLHF.